This TCR beta chain was sequenced for a study of blood T cells in healthy people across ages. Study-level points and caveats: Strong correlation linked observed beta diversity and percent naive T cells.

This clonotype was observed a handful of times. What it binds is unknown. For every donor, a draw yielded roughly 10 milliliters of peripheral blood. Primers used in a second PCR of about 7 to 12 cycles were a sample-barcoded 5' primer and a J-beta primer mix. TCRdb ran MiXCR on the 5' RACE reads and lists one entry per CDR3 protein. The sample records roughly 1.7 million distinct CDR3 sequences, 30% to 40% being singletons. The clonotype comes from a woman aged 25-40 years in good health. The sample comprised blood.

The CDR3 DNA sequence: TGCAGTGCTAGCCGGACTAGCGGGGGATCCTACGAGCAGTACTTC. It yields the protein CSASRTSGGSYEQYF. The chain combines TRBV20-1 with TRBJ2-7; TRBD2 aligns across 13 bases. After removal of 3 bases from V and 1 base from J, the junction contained 3 bases not matched to a gene. Germline values: CDR1 DFQATT, CDR2 SNEGSKA (reference sequence). The CDR3 runs 15 residues.